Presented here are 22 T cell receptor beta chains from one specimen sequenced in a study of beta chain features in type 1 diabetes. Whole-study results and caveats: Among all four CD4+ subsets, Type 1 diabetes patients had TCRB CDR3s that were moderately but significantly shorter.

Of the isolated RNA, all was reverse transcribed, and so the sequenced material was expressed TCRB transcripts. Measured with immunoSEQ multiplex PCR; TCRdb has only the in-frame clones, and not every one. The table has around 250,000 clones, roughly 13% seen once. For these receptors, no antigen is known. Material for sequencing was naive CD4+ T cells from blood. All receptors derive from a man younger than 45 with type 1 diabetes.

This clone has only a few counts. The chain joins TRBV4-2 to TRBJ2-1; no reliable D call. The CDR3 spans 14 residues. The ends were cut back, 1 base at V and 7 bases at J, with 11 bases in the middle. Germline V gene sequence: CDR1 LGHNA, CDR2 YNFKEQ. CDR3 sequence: CASSQGELRNEQFF. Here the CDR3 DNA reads TGTGCCAGCAGCCAAGGAGAGCTGAGGAATGAGCAGTTCTTC.

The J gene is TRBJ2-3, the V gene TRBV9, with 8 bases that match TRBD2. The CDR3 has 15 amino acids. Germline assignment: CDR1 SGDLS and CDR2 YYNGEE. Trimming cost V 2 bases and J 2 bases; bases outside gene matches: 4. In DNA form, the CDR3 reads TGTGCCAGCAGCGTCACTAGCGGTACCACAGATACGCAGTATTTT. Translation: CASSVTSGTTDTQYF.

The CDR3 DNA sequence: TGTGCCAGCATGAGGGAGAACACCGGGGAGCTGTTTTTT. This sequence encodes CASMRENTGELFF. The chain couples TRBV2 to TRBJ2-2; D is perhaps TRBD2 (5 bases). In germline, CDR1 is SNHLY, CDR2 FYNNEI. The CDR3 covers 13 residues. The V gene lost 7 bases and the J gene lost 1 base, with 7 bases spanning the gap.

The CDR3: CASSLVTGKFGNTIYF. CDR3 nucleotide sequence: TGTGCCAGCAGCTTAGTAACAGGGAAGTTCGGAAACACCATATATTTT. V is TRBV7-9 and J is TRBJ1-3; D is perhaps TRBD1 (6 bases). Germline V CDR1 and CDR2: SEHNR, FQNEAQ (reference sequence). The CDR3 totals 16 residues. V lost 1 base and J lost 4, with 14 bases in between.

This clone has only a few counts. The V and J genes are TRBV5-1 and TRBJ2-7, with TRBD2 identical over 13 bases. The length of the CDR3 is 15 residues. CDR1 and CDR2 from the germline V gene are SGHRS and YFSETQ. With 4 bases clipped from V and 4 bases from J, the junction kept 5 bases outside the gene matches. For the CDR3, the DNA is TGCGCCAGCAGCCGGGGACTAGCGGGATATTACGAGCAGTACTTC. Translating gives CASSRGLAGYYEQYF.

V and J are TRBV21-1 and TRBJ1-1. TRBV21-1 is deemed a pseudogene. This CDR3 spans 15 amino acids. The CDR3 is CASSRGGPGHTEAFF. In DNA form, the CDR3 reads TGTGCCAGCAGCAGGGGGGGGCCAGGCCACACTGAAGCTTTCTTT.

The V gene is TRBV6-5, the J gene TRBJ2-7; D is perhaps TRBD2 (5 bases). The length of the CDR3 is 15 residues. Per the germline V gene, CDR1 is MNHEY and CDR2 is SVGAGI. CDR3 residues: CTVSPSSGRSYEQYF. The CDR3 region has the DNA TGTACTGTATCCCCCAGCAGCGGCCGATCCTACGAGCAGTACTTC.

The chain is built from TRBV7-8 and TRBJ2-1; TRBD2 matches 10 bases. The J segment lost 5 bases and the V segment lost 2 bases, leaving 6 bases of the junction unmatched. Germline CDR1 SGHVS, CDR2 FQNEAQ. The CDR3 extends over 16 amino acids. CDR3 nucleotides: TGTGCCAGCAGCTTATCGGGACTAGCGCGGAACAATGAGCAGTTCTTC. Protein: CASSLSGLARNNEQFF. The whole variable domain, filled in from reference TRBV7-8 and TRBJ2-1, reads GAGVSQSPRYKVAKRGQDVALRCDPISGHVSLFWYQQALGQGPEFLTYFQNEAQLDKSGLPSDRFFAERPEGSVSTLKIQRTQQEDSAVYLCASSLSGLARNNEQFFGPGTRLTVL.

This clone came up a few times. CDR3 nucleotide sequence: TGTGCCAGCAGTCCCCCTGGGGGGGGAAACATTCAGTACTTC. Translation: CASSPPGGGNIQYF. The chain uses TRBV6-5 and TRBJ2-4, with 7 bases aligning to TRBD2. CDR1 and CDR2 from the germline V gene are MNHEY and SVGAGI. This CDR3 comprises 14 residues. V dropped 5 bases and J dropped 6; count of bases not matched to a gene: 7.

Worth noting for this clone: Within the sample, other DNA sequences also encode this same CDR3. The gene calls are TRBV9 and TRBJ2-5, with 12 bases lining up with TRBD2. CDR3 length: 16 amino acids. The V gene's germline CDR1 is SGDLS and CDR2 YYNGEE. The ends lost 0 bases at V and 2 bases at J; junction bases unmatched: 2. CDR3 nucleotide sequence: TGTGCCAGCAGCGTAGGTGGACTAGCGGGGCAAGAGACCCAGTACTTC. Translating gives CASSVGGLAGQETQYF.

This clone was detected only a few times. CDR3 in DNA: TGCGCCAGCAGCTCGGGGACAGATAACTATGGCTACACCTTC. Its translation is CASSSGTDNYGYTF. The V and J genes are TRBV5-1 and TRBJ1-2, with 7 positions matching TRBD1. V shed 3 bases, J shed 1 base, and the junction held 3 bases outside the gene matches. In germline, CDR1 is SGHRS, CDR2 YFSETQ. The CDR3 runs to 14 residues.

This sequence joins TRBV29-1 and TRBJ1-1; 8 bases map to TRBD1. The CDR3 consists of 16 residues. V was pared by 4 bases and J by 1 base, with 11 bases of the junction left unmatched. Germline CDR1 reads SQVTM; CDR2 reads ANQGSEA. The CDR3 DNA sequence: TGCAGCGTTGTTCGAGGGATGACAGGGGAGAACACTGAAGCTTTCTTT. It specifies CSVVRGMTGENTEAFF.

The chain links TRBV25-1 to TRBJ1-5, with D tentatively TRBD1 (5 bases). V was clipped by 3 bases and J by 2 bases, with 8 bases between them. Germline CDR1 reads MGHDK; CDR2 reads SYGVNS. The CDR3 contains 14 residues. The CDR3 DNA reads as TGTGCCAGCAGTGACAGGGATGGCAATCAGCCCCAGCATTTT. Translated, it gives CASSDRDGNQPQHF.

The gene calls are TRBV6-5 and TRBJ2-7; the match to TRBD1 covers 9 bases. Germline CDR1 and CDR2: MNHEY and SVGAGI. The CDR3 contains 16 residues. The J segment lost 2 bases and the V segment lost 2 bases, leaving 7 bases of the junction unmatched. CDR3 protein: CASSYIAGQGAYEQYF. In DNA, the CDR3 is TGTGCCAGCAGTTACATCGCGGGACAGGGAGCCTACGAGCAGTACTTC.

The CDR3: CASSRGELNSNTGELFF. The CDR3 DNA reads as TGTGCTAGCTCCCGGGGGGAACTTAACTCGAACACCGGGGAGCTGTTTTTT. V usage is TRBV7-7 and J usage is TRBJ2-2; 7 bases agree with TRBD2. CDR3 size: 17 residues. Germline lookup yields CDR1 SSHAT and CDR2 FNYEAQ (reference sequence).

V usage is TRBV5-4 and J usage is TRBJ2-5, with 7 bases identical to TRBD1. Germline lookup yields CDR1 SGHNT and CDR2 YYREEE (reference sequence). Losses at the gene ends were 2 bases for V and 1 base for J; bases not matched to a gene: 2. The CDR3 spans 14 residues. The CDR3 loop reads CASSLGQVQETQYF. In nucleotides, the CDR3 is TGTGCCAGCAGCTTAGGACAGGTCCAAGAGACCCAGTACTTC.

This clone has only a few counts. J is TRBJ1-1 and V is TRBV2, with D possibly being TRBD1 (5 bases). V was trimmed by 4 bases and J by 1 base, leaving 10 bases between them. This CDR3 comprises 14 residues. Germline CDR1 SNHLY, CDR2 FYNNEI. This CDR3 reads CASSVGGPNTEAFF. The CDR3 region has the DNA TGTGCCAGCAGTGTCGGGGGTCCGAACACTGAAGCTTTCTTT.

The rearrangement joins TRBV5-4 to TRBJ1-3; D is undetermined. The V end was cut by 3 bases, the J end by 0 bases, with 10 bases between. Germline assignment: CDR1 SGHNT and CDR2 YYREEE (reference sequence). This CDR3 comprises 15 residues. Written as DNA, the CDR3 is TGTGCCAGCAGCTCGCCCGGGATCTCTGGAAACACCATATATTTT. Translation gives CASSSPGISGNTIYF.

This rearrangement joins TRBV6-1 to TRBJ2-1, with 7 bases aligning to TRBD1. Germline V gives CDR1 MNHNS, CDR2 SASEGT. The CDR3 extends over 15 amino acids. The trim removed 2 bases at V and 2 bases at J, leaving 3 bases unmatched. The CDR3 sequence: CASSETGAPYNEQFF. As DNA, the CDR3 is TGTGCCAGCAGTGAAACAGGGGCCCCCTACAATGAGCAGTTCTTC.

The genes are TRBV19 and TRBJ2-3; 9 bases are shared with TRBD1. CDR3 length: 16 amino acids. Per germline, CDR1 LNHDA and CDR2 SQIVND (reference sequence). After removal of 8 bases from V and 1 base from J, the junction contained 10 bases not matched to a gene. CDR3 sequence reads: CASVNPQGAGTDTQYF. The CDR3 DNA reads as TGTGCCAGTGTGAACCCACAGGGGGCGGGCACAGATACGCAGTATTTT.

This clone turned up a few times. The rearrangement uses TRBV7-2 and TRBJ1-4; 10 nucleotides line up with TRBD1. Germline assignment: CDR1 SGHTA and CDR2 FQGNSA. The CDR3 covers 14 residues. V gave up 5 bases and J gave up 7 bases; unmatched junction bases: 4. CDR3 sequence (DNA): TGTGCCAGCAGCCACGGACAGGGGGGTGAAAAACTGTTTTTT. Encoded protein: CASSHGQGGEKLFF.

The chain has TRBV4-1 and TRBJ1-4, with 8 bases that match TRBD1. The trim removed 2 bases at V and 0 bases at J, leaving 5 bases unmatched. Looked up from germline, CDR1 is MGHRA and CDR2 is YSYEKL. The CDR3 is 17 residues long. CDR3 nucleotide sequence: TGCGCCAGCAGCCAACCAGGACAGGGACCAACTAATGAAAAACTGTTTTTT. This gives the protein CASSQPGQGPTNEKLFF.